The 10 T cell receptor beta chains listed next were all sequenced from one sample in a study of blood T cell repertoires in COVID-19. This table comes from immunoSEQ multiplex PCR, and its TCRdb copy is limited to in-frame clones, with some not included. The table lists fewer than 400,000 clones, about nine tenths of them singletons. Material: PBMCs or T cells enriched from blood (not recorded which). These receptors all stem from a man between 60 and 75 years old who had recovered from COVID-19.

This chain uses TRBV24-1 with TRBJ2-7, with 9 bases that match TRBD2. The V segment lost 4 bases and the J segment 8 bases; nucleotides outside the gene matches: 14. From germline, CDR1 is KGHDR and CDR2 SFDVKD. This CDR3 has 16 residues. Here the CDR3 reads CATSDPWKGAGGQQYF. CDR3 bases: TGTGCCACCAGTGACCCCTGGAAGGGAGCGGGAGGACAGCAGTACTTC.

A word on this clone: Other DNA sequences from this sample encode an identical CDR3 as well. This chain links TRBV7-9 with TRBJ2-5, with a possible D match to TRBD1 (6 bases). Per the germline V gene, CDR1 is SEHNR and CDR2 is FQNEAQ (reference sequence). The ends were cut back, 5 bases at V and 3 bases at J, with 10 bases in the middle. This CDR3 is 13 amino acids long. The CDR3 region is CASSLGAEETQYF. CDR3 DNA: TGTGCCAGCAGCCTGGGGGCAGAAGAGACCCAGTACTTC.

This sequence joins TRBV7-9 and TRBJ1-2; 8 bases are shared with TRBD1. CDR1 SEHNR and CDR2 FQNEAQ come from the germline V gene (reference sequence). V was clipped by 1 base and J by 3 bases; unmatched bases: 7. The CDR3 loop spans 16 amino acids. CDR3 nucleotide sequence: TGTGCCAGCAGCTTAGGGTGGCAGGGGGCATACTATGGCTACACCTTC. As protein: CASSLGWQGAYYGYTF. Supplemented by reference TRBV7-9 and TRBJ1-2, the full variable domain reads DTGVSQNPRHKITKRGQNVTFRCDPISEHNRLYWYRQTLGQGPEFLTYFQNEAQLEKSRLLSDRFSAERPKGSFSTLEIQRTEQGDSAMYLCASSLGWQGAYYGYTFGSGTRLTVV.

The chain links TRBV29-1 to TRBJ1-1; TRBD1 might be the D (5 bases). This CDR3 comprises 13 residues. Trimming removed 5 bases from V and 5 bases from J, with 15 bases in between. Germline CDR1 is SQVTM and CDR2 is ANQGSEA. The CDR3 region is CSVSAWGETEAFF. The CDR3 bases are TGCAGCGTTTCGGCATGGGGGGAAACTGAAGCTTTCTTT.

The rearrangement uses TRBV5-6 and TRBJ2-7, with 11 bases that match TRBD2. The length of the CDR3 is 16 residues. Per germline, CDR1 SGHDT and CDR2 YYEEEE. V shed 6 bases, J shed 4 bases, and the junction held 12 bases outside the gene matches. CDR3 loop: CASTRPLAGGLYEQYF. Written as DNA, the CDR3 is TGTGCCAGCACGAGACCCCTAGCGGGAGGATTATACGAGCAGTACTTC.

This sequence joins TRBV19 and TRBJ1-1; D is possibly TRBD1 (6 bases). Germline V CDR1 and CDR2: LNHDA, SQIVND (reference sequence). The CDR3 runs to 13 residues. Trimming shortened V by 4 bases and J by 5 bases, and 11 bases separated the two germline ends. In nucleotides, the CDR3 is TGTGCCAGTAGTAATTACAGGGATACTGAAGCTTTCTTT. It yields the protein CASSNYRDTEAFF.

V and J are TRBV7-2 and TRBJ1-5; 9 bases agree with TRBD1. CDR1 is SGHTA and CDR2 is FQGNSA in the germline V gene. The CDR3 loop spans 15 amino acids. Unmatched junction bases numbered 4, after V lost 1 base and J lost 6 bases. CDR3 protein: CASSLDRGRSQPQHF. The DNA of the CDR3 is TGTGCCAGCAGCTTAGACAGGGGGCGTTCTCAGCCCCAGCATTTT.

This clone was detected only once. The V call is TRBV28, the J call TRBJ2-1, with TRBD2 matching over 8 bases. With V trimmed by 4 bases and J by 9 bases, 20 bases remained unmatched. CDR1 and CDR2 (germline): MDHEN, SYDVKM. This CDR3 has 18 residues. The CDR3 DNA follows: TGTGCCAGCAGTTCACCCAGGTTTATGGCGGGAGGCTCGTTTGAGCAGTTCTTC. Translating gives CASSSPRFMAGGSFEQFF.

The chain is built from TRBV5-1 and TRBJ2-2; the match to TRBD1 covers 7 bases. This CDR3 region has 13 residues. Germline CDR1 and CDR2: SGHRS and YFSETQ. After removal of 2 bases from V and 8 bases from J, the junction contained 3 bases not matched to a gene. The CDR3 is CASSLQGSGELFF. CDR3 coding DNA: TGCGCCAGCAGCTTACAGGGGTCTGGGGAGCTGTTTTTT.

The chain couples TRBV5-4 to TRBJ1-1, with D perhaps matching TRBD1 (6 bases). Germline V lookup: CDR1 SGHNT, CDR2 YYREEE (reference sequence). The CDR3 runs 15 residues. Trimming removed 4 bases from V and 3 bases from J, with 16 bases in between. The CDR3: CASSQRTGIYTEAFF. CDR3 nucleotides: TGTGCCAGCAGCCAAAGAACAGGGATCTACACTGAAGCTTTCTTT.